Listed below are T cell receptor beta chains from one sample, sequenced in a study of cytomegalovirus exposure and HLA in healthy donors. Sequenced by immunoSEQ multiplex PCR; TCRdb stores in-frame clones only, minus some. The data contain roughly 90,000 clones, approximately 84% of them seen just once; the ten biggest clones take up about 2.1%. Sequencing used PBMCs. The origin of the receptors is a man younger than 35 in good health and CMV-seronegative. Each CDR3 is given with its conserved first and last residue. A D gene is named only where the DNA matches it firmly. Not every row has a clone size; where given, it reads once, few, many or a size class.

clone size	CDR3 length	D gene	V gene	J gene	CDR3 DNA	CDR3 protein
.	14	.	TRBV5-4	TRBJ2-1	TGTGCCAGCAGCACCGGATGGGGAGTAGATGAGCAGTTCTTC	CASSTGWGVDEQFF
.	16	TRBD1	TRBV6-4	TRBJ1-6	TGTGCCAGCAGAGCGGACAGGGATAGAGAAAATTCCCCCCTCCACTTT	CASRADRDRENSPLHF
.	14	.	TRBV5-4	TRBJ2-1	TGTGCCAGCAGCTCCTGGGACTTCTACAATGAGCAGTTCTTC	CASSSWDFYNEQFF
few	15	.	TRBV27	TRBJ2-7	TGTGCCAGCAGTTTAGGTCAGGCGTCCTCCTACGAGCAGTACTTC	CASSLGQASSYEQYF
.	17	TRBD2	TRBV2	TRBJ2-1	TGTGCCAGCATTGGGCTAGCTAGCGGGAAGGCCTACAATGAGCAGTTCTTC	CASIGLASGKAYNEQFF
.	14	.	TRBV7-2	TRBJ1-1	TGTGCCAGCAGCTTAACGTTCAGGTCCCCTGAAGCTTTCTTT	CASSLTFRSPEAFF
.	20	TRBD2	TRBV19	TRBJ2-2	TGTGCCAGTAGTCTTCTCCGTGCTAGCGGGTCCGACGCGAACACCGGGGAGCTGTTTTTT	CASSLLRASGSDANTGELFF
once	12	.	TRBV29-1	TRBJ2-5	TGCAGCGTTGTAACAGGGTTGGAGACCCAGTACTTC	CSVVTGLETQYF
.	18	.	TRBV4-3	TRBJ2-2	TGCGCCAGCAGCCAAGCATCATGGGGGGACAGGAACACCGGGGAGCTGTTTTTT	CASSQASWGDRNTGELFF
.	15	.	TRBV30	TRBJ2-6	TGTGCCTGGAGTGTCGGGACTTCAGGGGCCAACGTCCTGACTTTC	CAWSVGTSGANVLTF
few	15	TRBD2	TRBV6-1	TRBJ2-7	TGTGCCAGCAGTGAGGGAATAGCGGGTTCCTACGAGCAGTACTTC	CASSEGIAGSYEQYF
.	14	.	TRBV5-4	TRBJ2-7	TGTGCCAGCAGCTCGGCGGGACAGACCTACGAGCAGTACTTC	CASSSAGQTYEQYF
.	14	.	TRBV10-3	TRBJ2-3	TGTGCCACCGGAATAGGACTGGGAACAGATACGCAGTATTTT	CATGIGLGTDTQYF
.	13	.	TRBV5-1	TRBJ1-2	TGCGCCAGCAGCTCAGGGGCCGGCTATGGCTACACCTTC	CASSSGAGYGYTF
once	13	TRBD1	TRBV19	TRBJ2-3	TGTGCCAGTGGCCCGGGACAGACAGATACGCAGTATTTT	CASGPGQTDTQYF
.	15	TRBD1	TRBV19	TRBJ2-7	TGTGCCAGTTCCCACCGGCTCGGACAGGACTACGAGCAGTACTTC	CASSHRLGQDYEQYF